This T cell receptor (beta chain) was identified in a study of blood T cell repertoires in COVID-19. Overall study: Nucleic acid was either cDNA or gDNA, and it came from T cells, B-cell-depleted T cells, or PBMCs.

Sequenced by immunoSEQ multiplex PCR; TCRdb stores in-frame clones only, minus some. The sample records 250,000 to 350,000 clones, approximately 83% being singletons. Participant age was roughly 18 to 90 years, and participants resided in about 25 US areas. In assigning cohorts, the study relied on participant-reported clinical history. The CDR3 is 13 residues long. CDR1 is ENHRY, CDR2 SYGVKD, per germline. J lost 3 bases, V lost 8 bases, and 4 bases had no gene match. The clonotype originates from a woman between 25 and 40 years old who had recovered from COVID-19. Sample: PBMCs or T cells enriched from blood (not recorded which). This rearrangement joins TRBV10-3 to TRBJ1-5; 7 bases map to TRBD1. The CDR3 DNA reads as TGTGCCATCGGGGGACAGCACAATCAGCCCCAGCATTTT. This codes for CAIGGQHNQPQHF.